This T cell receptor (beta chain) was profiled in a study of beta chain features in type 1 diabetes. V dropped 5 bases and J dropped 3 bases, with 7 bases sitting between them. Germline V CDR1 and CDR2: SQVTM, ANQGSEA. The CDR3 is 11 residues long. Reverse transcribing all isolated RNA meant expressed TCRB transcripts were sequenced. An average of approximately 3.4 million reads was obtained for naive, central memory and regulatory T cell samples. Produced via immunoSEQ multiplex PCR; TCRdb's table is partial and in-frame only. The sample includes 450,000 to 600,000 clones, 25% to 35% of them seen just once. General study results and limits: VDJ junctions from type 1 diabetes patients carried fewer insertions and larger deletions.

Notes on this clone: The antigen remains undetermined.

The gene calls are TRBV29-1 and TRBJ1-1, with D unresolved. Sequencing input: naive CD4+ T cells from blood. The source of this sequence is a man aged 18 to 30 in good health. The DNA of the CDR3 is TGCAGCGTTTCAGCGTACACTGAAGCTTTCTTT. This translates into CSVSAYTEAFF.